The 10 T cell receptor beta chains below were found in one sample sequenced in a study of OX40 agonist ivuxolimab in advanced cancers. Repertoires were generated with immunoSEQ multiplex PCR, while TCRdb's copy carries only in-frame clones and drops some. The sample lists tens of thousands of clones; about 83% were seen once. Sequencing was performed on CD4+ or CD8+ T cells sorted from blood, taken in a trial of the OX40 agonist ivuxolimab. The receptors shown here come from an adult with an advanced solid tumor such as melanoma, head and neck, liver or kidney cancer.

The rearrangement uses TRBV19 and TRBJ1-5; D is unclear. The V and J ends lost 5 bases and 7 bases respectively, with 18 bases between them. The CDR3 sequence is 15 residues long. The germline V gene has CDR1 LNHDA and CDR2 SQIVND (reference sequence). The CDR3 here is CASSRGGGSGQPQHF. DNA of the CDR3: TGTGCCAGTAGTCGCGGTGGTGGTTCGGGGCAGCCCCAGCATTTT.

The rearrangement links TRBV7-2 to TRBJ2-1; D is tentatively TRBD1 or TRBD2 (5 bases each). There are 17 residues in the CDR3. The germline V and J ends were trimmed by 0 bases and 2 bases, with 14 bases remaining between them. Germline lookup yields CDR1 SGHTA and CDR2 FQGNSA. The CDR3 DNA is TGTGCCAGCAGCTTAGCCGCTCCTGGGGGTCCCTACAATGAGCAGTTCTTC. This encodes CASSLAAPGGPYNEQFF.

The chain couples TRBV11-3 to TRBJ2-5; no reliable D call. Trimming removed 5 bases from V and 7 bases from J, with 8 bases in between. CDR3 size: 11 residues. Germline V gene data show CDR1 as SGHNT and CDR2 as YENEEA. In nucleotides, the CDR3 is TGTGCCAGCAGCCGGTCGGGGACCCAGTACTTC. Translation gives CASSRSGTQYF.

J is TRBJ2-2 and V is TRBV11-2; D may correspond to TRBD1 or TRBD2 (7 bases each). Germline V gives CDR1 SGHAT, CDR2 FQNNGV. CDR3 size: 17 residues. The germline V and J ends were trimmed by 4 bases and 2 bases, with 17 bases remaining between them. The CDR3 DNA reads TGTGCCAGCAGCTCAACAGGGGAGGGGCCCAACACCGGGGAGCTGTTTTTT. Its protein is CASSSTGEGPNTGELFF.

V is TRBV5-1 and J is TRBJ2-2; 8 bases line up with TRBD2. The CDR3 spans 16 residues. Germline V gives CDR1 SGHRS, CDR2 YFSETQ. V was pared by 3 bases and J by 5 bases, with 9 bases of the junction left unmatched. CDR3 DNA: TGCGCCAGCAGCTCCCGGACTAGCCGAGGAACCGGGGAGCTGTTTTTT. Amino acids: CASSSRTSRGTGELFF. The whole variable domain, filled in from reference TRBV5-1 and TRBJ2-2, reads KAGVTQTPRYLIKTRGQQVTLSCSPISGHRSVSWYQQTPGQGLQFLFEYFSETQRNKGNFPGRFSGRQFSNSRSEMNVSTLELGDSALYLCASSSRTSRGTGELFFGEGSRLTVL.

This rearrangement joins TRBV6-5 to TRBJ1-2, with D uncertain. The germline V gene has CDR1 MNHEY and CDR2 SVGAGI. V was trimmed by 9 bases and J by 3 bases, leaving 14 bases between them. This CDR3 is 13 amino acids long. The CDR3 nucleotides read TGTGCCAGTCAGGACCGGGTCGACTATGGCTACACCTTC. Translation: CASQDRVDYGYTF.

CDR3 region: CASSPTGYNTEAFF. CDR3 DNA: TGTGCCAGCTCACCAACAGGGTACAACACTGAAGCTTTCTTT. The chain is built from TRBV18 and TRBJ1-1; D perhaps matches TRBD1 (6 bases). This CDR3 contains 14 residues. V was trimmed by 2 bases and J by 2 bases, leaving 9 bases between them. CDR1 and CDR2 from the germline V gene are KGHSH and LQKENI.

The V call is TRBV5-6, the J call TRBJ2-7; 7 nucleotides align to TRBD1. V shed 4 bases and J 4 bases; nucleotides not matched to a gene: 14. Germline V gene sequence: CDR1 SGHDT, CDR2 YYEEEE. The CDR3 consists of 16 residues. CDR3 DNA sequence: TGTGCCAGCAGCCCGGGGACAGCCTTAGCAGGATACGAGCAGTACTTC. Protein product: CASSPGTALAGYEQYF. Full variable domain (remainder filled in from reference TRBV5-6 and TRBJ2-7): DAGVTQSPTHLIKTRGQQVTLRCSPKSGHDTVSWYQQALGQGPQFIFQYYEEEERQRGNFPDRFSGHQFPNYSSELNVNALLLGDSALYLCASSPGTALAGYEQYFGPGTRLTVT.

This chain links TRBV27 with TRBJ1-1; the D gene is possibly TRBD1 (5 bases). This CDR3 has 14 amino acids. Trimming took 2 bases from V and 0 from J, leaving 7 bases between them. Germline lookup yields CDR1 MNHEY and CDR2 SMNVEV (reference sequence). CDR3 nucleotide sequence: TGTGCCAGCAGTTTAAGGGGCATGAACACTGAAGCTTTCTTT. Encoded protein: CASSLRGMNTEAFF.

The chain couples TRBV4-2 to TRBJ2-3; D is uncertain. V lost 0 bases to trimming and J lost 2 bases, with 9 bases between them. CDR3 length: 15 residues. CDR1 and CDR2 (germline): LGHNA, YNFKEQ. The CDR3 sequence is CASSQENTNTDTQYF. DNA for the CDR3: TGTGCCAGCAGCCAAGAAAACACCAACACAGATACGCAGTATTTT.